This T cell receptor beta chain was retrieved from a study of cytomegalovirus exposure and HLA in healthy donors. Background on the study: Early released data had around 88 million unique TCRs, all coming from HLA-typed donors. Study-wide results and limits: Donor immune exposure was known only as CMV serostatus.

About this clone: The antigen remains unidentified.

PCR was performed using 60 Vbeta and 13 Jbeta primers. The repertoire was sequenced with immunoSEQ multiplex PCR; TCRdb's copy has only in-frame clones and lacks some. The table includes 150,000 to 200,000 clones, 70% to 80% detected once. Per germline, CDR1 SGHTA and CDR2 FQGNSA. With 5 bases clipped from V and 0 bases from J, the junction kept 5 bases outside the gene matches. CDR3 length: 16 residues. When sampled, the donors appeared nominally healthy, though they likely had unrecorded immune exposures. The chain is built from TRBV7-2 and TRBJ2-2, with 8 bases aligning to TRBD1. Sequences were obtained from PBMCs. The TCR was taken from a man in his late teens or twenties in good health and CMV-seronegative. The CDR3 loop is CASSPGGRSNTGELFF. The CDR3 DNA reads as TGTGCCAGCAGCCCAGGGGGCAGGTCGAACACCGGGGAGCTGTTTTTT.